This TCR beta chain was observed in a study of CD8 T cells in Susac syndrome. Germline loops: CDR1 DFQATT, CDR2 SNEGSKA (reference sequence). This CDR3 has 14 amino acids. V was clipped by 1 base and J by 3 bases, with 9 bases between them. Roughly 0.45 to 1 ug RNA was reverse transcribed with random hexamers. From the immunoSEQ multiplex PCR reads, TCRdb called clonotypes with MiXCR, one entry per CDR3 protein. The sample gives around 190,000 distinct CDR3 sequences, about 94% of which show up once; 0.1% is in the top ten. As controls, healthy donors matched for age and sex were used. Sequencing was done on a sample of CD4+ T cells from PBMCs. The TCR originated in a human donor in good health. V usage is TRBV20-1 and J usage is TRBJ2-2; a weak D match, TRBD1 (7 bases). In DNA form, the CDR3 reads TGCAGTGCTAGAGGCAGGGGGGACACCGGGGAGCTGTTTTTT. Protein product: CSARGRGDTGELFF.